Each of the 21 T cell receptor beta chains below was sequenced from the same sample in a study of blood T cell repertoires in COVID-19. The method was immunoSEQ multiplex PCR; TCRdb's version includes in-frame clones alone and lacks a portion of them. The sample contains some 150,000 clones, around 83% of which appear only once. Sequenced: PBMCs or T cells enriched from blood (not recorded which). The receptors here all came from a woman aged 45-59 years in a cohort exposed to, infected with or recovered from COVID-19 (not recorded which).

This chain connects TRBV19 to TRBJ1-6, with 10 nucleotides matching TRBD1. V was pared by 3 bases and J by 13 bases, with 9 bases of the junction left unmatched. Germline V gives CDR1 LNHDA, CDR2 SQIVND (reference sequence). This CDR3 comprises 15 residues. CDR3 amino acids: CASSIVGQGVQPLHF. DNA for the CDR3: TGTGCCAGTAGTATTGTTGGACAGGGGGTACAGCCCCTCCACTTT. The full variable domain, with the rest looked up from reference TRBV19 and TRBJ1-6, is DGGITQSPKYLFRKEGQNVTLSCEQNLNHDAMYWYRQDPGQGLRLIYYSQIVNDFQKGDIAEGYSVSREKKESFPLTVTSAQKNPTAFYLCASSIVGQGVQPLHFGNGTRLTVT.

The genes are TRBV9 and TRBJ1-2, with 9 bases aligning to TRBD1. Germline-derived CDR1 and CDR2 are SGDLS and YYNGEE. The CDR3 covers 14 residues. J lost 7 bases, V lost 3 bases, and 7 bases had no gene match. Here the CDR3 DNA reads TGTGCCAGCAGCGCACAGGGGGCGCTGGGTGGCTACACCTTC. It codes for CASSAQGALGGYTF.

The chain carries TRBV6-5 and TRBJ2-7; 8 nucleotides match TRBD1. This CDR3 has 14 residues. Germline V gene data show CDR1 as MNHEY and CDR2 as SVGAGI. Losses at the gene ends were 7 bases for V and 0 bases for J; bases not matched to a gene: 5. The CDR3 nucleotides read TGTGCCAGCAACCGGGACAGGTACTCCTACGAGCAGTACTTC. It codes for CASNRDRYSYEQYF.

This clone was observed a few times. V is TRBV28 and J is TRBJ2-7, with TRBD2 as a possible D gene (5 bases). Germline CDR1 and CDR2: MDHEN and SYDVKM. This CDR3 spans 11 amino acids. V lost 6 bases and J 3 bases, leaving 6 bases between the germline ends. The CDR3 DNA follows: TGTGCCAGCAGGAGGGTCTACGAGCAGTACTTC. Translation: CASRRVYEQYF.

The chain uses TRBV4-1 and TRBJ2-2; 9 bases agree with TRBD2. The V and J ends lost 0 bases and 4 bases, in that order; junction bases with no gene match: 9. Looked up from germline, CDR1 is MGHRA and CDR2 is YSYEKL. This CDR3 is built from 18 residues. The CDR3 region has the DNA TGCGCCAGCAGCCAAGAATCTAGCGGGATTGGTGGCACCGGGGAGCTGTTTTTT. Protein: CASSQESSGIGGTGELFF.

The chain employs TRBV4-3 and TRBJ2-5; D may be TRBD2 (5 bases). The CDR3 covers 13 residues. Germline CDR1 and CDR2: LGHNA and YSLEER. V was cut by 3 bases and J by 2 bases, with 7 bases left in between. The CDR3 region has the DNA TGCGCCAGCAGCCAGAGGGAGCAAGAGACCCAGTACTTC. Its protein product is CASSQREQETQYF.

The V call is TRBV7-8, the J call TRBJ1-2; possible D gene TRBD1, 5 bases. Germline values: CDR1 SGHVS, CDR2 FQNEAQ. Trimming removed 5 bases from V and 6 bases from J, with 13 bases in between. This CDR3 region has 13 residues. The DNA for the CDR3 is TGTGCCAGCAGCCCGTCGACAGCGCATGGCTACACCTTC. Amino acid sequence: CASSPSTAHGYTF.

The V call is TRBV10-3, the J call TRBJ2-1; 9 bases match TRBD2. Germline lookup yields CDR1 ENHRY and CDR2 SYGVKD. The CDR3 has 14 amino acids. The V segment lost 10 bases and the J segment 2 bases; nucleotides outside the gene matches: 6. The CDR3 DNA reads as TGTGCCACCGAGACTAGCGGCCCCTACAATGAGCAGTTCTTC. Translation gives CATETSGPYNEQFF.

The rearrangement uses TRBV5-1 and TRBJ2-5; TRBD2 aligns across 9 bases. J was trimmed by 2 bases and V by 1 base; bases with no gene match: 0. The germline gives CDR1 SGHRS, CDR2 YFSETQ. CDR3 size: 14 residues. The CDR3 region has the DNA TGCGCCAGCAGCTTGAGCGGGAGGCAAGAGACCCAGTACTTC. It encodes CASSLSGRQETQYF. Full variable domain (remainder filled in from reference TRBV5-1 and TRBJ2-5): KAGVTQTPRYLIKTRGQQVTLSCSPISGHRSVSWYQQTPGQGLQFLFEYFSETQRNKGNFPGRFSGRQFSNSRSEMNVSTLELGDSALYLCASSLSGRQETQYFGPGTRLLVL.

The chain combines TRBV6-6 with TRBJ2-7; D perhaps matches TRBD2 (6 bases). Between the trimmed V and J ends, which lost 3 bases and 4 bases, there was a span of 13 bases. This CDR3 has 14 residues. Per the germline V gene, CDR1 is MNHNY and CDR2 is SVGAGI (reference sequence). The CDR3 loop is CASSYYGGSYEQYF. DNA of the CDR3: TGTGCCAGCAGTTATTACGGGGGATCGTACGAGCAGTACTTC.

The chain employs TRBV9 and TRBJ1-4, with TRBD1 matching over 9 bases. Germline CDR1 SGDLS, CDR2 YYNGEE. The CDR3 runs to 15 residues. After removal of 2 bases from V and 6 bases from J, the junction contained 5 bases not matched to a gene. The CDR3 DNA follows: TGTGCCAGCAGCGTTGGACAGGGGCTGGATGAAAAACTGTTTTTT. Protein product: CASSVGQGLDEKLFF.

DNA of the CDR3: TGTGCCTGGAGTGTAGGGCAGGGTCTAACCATCTCTGGAAACACCATATATTTT. Amino acids: CAWSVGQGLTISGNTIYF. This chain connects TRBV30 to TRBJ1-3; D might be TRBD1 (5 bases). This CDR3 has 18 amino acids. Germline V lookup: CDR1 GTSNPN, CDR2 SVGIG (reference sequence). V lost 0 bases and J 0 bases, leaving 18 bases between the germline ends.

This chain links TRBV5-1 with TRBJ2-7, with 7 bases matching TRBD1. There are 15 residues in the CDR3. Trimming took 4 bases from V and 3 from J; bases not matched to a gene: 10. Germline V gene lookup returns CDR1 SGHRS and CDR2 YFSETQ. DNA for the CDR3: TGCGCCAGCAGCCAAAGTCCTCGGGACAGCTACGAGCAGTACTTC. Protein product: CASSQSPRDSYEQYF.

The chain combines TRBV6-5 with TRBJ1-1; TRBD1 matches at 10 bases. The CDR3 is 13 amino acids. The germline CDR1 and CDR2 sequences are MNHEY and SVGAGI. With 6 bases clipped from V and 9 bases from J, the junction kept 7 bases outside the gene matches. The CDR3 sequence is CASSPRDRGKAFF. The CDR3 DNA reads as TGTGCCAGCAGCCCCCGGGACAGGGGAAAAGCTTTCTTT.

The V and J genes are TRBV11-3 and TRBJ2-2; maybe TRBD1 (6 bases). Trimming took 3 bases from V and 0 from J, leaving 11 bases between them. The germline CDR1 and CDR2 sequences are SGHNT and YENEEA. CDR3 length equals 16 residues. The CDR3 region is CASSLHWTANTGELFF. In nucleotides, the CDR3 is TGTGCCAGCAGCTTGCATTGGACAGCGAACACCGGGGAGCTGTTTTTT.

Note on this clone: The junction and the germline gene differ at one end; a read error may be behind it. This chain links TRBV6-5 with TRBJ2-2, with D tentatively TRBD2 (6 bases). The germline V gene encodes CDR1 MNHEY and CDR2 SVGAGI. The CDR3 has 14 residues. In DNA, the CDR3 is TGTGCCAGCACTACAGGCGGGAACAGCGGGGAGCTGTTTTTT. Translated: CASTTGGNSGELFF.

As DNA, the CDR3 is TGCGCCAGCAGCGCCGGGACTTCTGGAAACACCATATATTTT. It specifies CASSAGTSGNTIYF. V is TRBV5-1 and J is TRBJ1-3; D might be TRBD1 (5 bases). The CDR3 loop spans 14 amino acids. V gave up 4 bases and J gave up 1 base, with 9 bases separating them. The V gene's germline CDR1 is SGHRS and CDR2 YFSETQ.

This chain uses TRBV27 with TRBJ2-3; possible D gene TRBD2, 6 bases. Germline values: CDR1 MNHEY, CDR2 SMNVEV (reference sequence). The ends were cut back, 2 bases at V and 2 bases at J, with 14 bases in the middle. The CDR3 loop spans 16 amino acids. In nucleotides, the CDR3 is TGTGCCAGCAGTTTAAGGGCGGGGCCTCTCACAGATACGCAGTATTTT. Its protein product is CASSLRAGPLTDTQYF.

This clone has more than one count but fewer than ten. The rearrangement uses TRBV7-9 and TRBJ2-2; D gene uncertain. V was shortened by 7 bases and J by 2 bases, with 14 bases between the two germline ends. CDR1 is SEHNR and CDR2 is FQNEAQ in the germline V gene (reference sequence). CDR3 size: 15 residues. The CDR3 protein is CASTPDKYNTGELFF. In nucleotides, the CDR3 is TGTGCCAGCACCCCCGACAAATACAACACCGGGGAGCTGTTTTTT.

CDR3 nucleotides: TGCGCCAGCAGCCAAGTGAGGGGGTCAGCCCTTTACGAGCAGTACTTC. Its protein is CASSQVRGSALYEQYF. The chain combines TRBV4-3 with TRBJ2-7, with D maybe TRBD1 (6 bases). V was shortened by 1 base and J by 4 bases, with 17 bases between the two germline ends. This CDR3 region has 16 residues. Germline V CDR1 and CDR2: LGHNA, YSLEER.

The rearrangement links TRBV27 to TRBJ2-1; D possibly corresponds to TRBD1 (6 bases). The CDR3 is 13 residues long. Germline lookup yields CDR1 MNHEY and CDR2 SMNVEV (reference sequence). The V end lost 2 bases, the J end lost 5 bases, and 7 bases lay between the germline ends. For the CDR3, the DNA is TGTGCCAGCAGTTTAAGGACAGACAATGAGCAGTTCTTC. Encoded protein: CASSLRTDNEQFF.